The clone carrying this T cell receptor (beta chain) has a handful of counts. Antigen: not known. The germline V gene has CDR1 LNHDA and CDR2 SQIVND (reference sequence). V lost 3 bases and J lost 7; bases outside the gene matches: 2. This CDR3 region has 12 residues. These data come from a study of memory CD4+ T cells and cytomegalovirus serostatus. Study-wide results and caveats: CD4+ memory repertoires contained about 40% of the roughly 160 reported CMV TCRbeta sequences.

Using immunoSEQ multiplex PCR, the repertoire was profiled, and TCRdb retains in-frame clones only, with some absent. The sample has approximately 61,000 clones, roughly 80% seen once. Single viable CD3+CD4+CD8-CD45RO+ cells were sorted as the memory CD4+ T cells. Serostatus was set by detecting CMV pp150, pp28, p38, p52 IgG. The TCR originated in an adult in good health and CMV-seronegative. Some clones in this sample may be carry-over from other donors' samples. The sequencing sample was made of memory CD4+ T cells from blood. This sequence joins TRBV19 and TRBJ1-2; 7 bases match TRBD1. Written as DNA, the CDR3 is TGTGCCAGTAGTATCTACAGGGGTGGCTACACCTTC. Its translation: CASSIYRGGYTF.